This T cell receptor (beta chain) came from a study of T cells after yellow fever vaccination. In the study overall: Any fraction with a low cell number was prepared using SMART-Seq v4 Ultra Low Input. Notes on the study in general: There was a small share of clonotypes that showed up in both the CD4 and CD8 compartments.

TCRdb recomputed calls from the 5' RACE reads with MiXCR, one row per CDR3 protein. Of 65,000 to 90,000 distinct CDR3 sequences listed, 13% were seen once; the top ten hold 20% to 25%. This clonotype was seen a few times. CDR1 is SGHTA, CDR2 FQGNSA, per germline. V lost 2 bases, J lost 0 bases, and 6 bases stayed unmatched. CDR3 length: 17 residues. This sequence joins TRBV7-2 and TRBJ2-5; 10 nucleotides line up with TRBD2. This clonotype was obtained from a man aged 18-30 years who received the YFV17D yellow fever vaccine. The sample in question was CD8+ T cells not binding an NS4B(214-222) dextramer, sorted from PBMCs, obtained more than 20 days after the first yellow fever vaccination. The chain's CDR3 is CASSLPLAGVNQETQYF. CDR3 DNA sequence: TGTGCCAGCAGCTTACCTCTAGCGGGGGTGAACCAAGAGACCCAGTACTTC.